Presented here are 25 T cell receptor beta chains from one specimen sequenced in a study of blood T cell repertoires in COVID-19. Sequencing used immunoSEQ multiplex PCR; TCRdb keeps in-frame clones, though not all of them. The profile covers under 300,000 clones, with approximately 79% appearing a single time and 4.9% taken by the ten largest. Sequences were obtained from peripheral blood. These TCRs come from a woman at least 80 years old with active or convalescent COVID-19.

This chain connects TRBV28 to TRBJ2-3; 9 bases match TRBD2. Trimming cost V 5 bases and J 0 bases; bases outside gene matches: 12. Germline CDR1 is MDHEN and CDR2 is SYDVKM. This CDR3 spans 18 amino acids. The CDR3 region is CASSQGRGGRSSTDTQYF. The CDR3 region has the DNA TGTGCCAGCAGTCAGGGGCGGGGGGGCCGATCTAGCACAGATACGCAGTATTTT. The full variable domain, its missing parts supplied by reference TRBV28 and TRBJ2-3, is DVKVTQSSRYLVKRTGEKVFLECVQDMDHENMFWYRQDPGLGLRLIYFSYDVKMKEKGDIPEGYSVSREKKERFSLILESASTNQTSMYLCASSQGRGGRSSTDTQYFGPGTRLTVL.

The CDR3 region is CASKEGQNGGTFF. The CDR3 bases are TGTGCCAGCAAAGAAGGACAAAACGGTGGGACTTTCTTT. The J gene is TRBJ1-1, the V gene TRBV6-5; tentative D call: TRBD1 (5 bases). There are 13 residues in the CDR3. The V gene's germline CDR1 is MNHEY and CDR2 SVGAGI. V was clipped by 7 bases and J by 12 bases, with 21 bases between them.

This clone was observed a single time. This sequence joins TRBV18 and TRBJ2-7; 7 nucleotides match TRBD2. Looked up from germline, CDR1 is KGHSH and CDR2 is LQKENI. With V trimmed by 2 bases and J by 3 bases, 7 bases remained unmatched. The CDR3 sequence is 15 residues long. This CDR3 reads CASSPAGVQNYEQYF. The CDR3 nucleotides are TGTGCCAGCTCACCAGCGGGGGTCCAAAACTACGAGCAGTACTTC.

CDR3 region: CASSESAAYNEQFF. DNA of the CDR3: TGCGCCAGCAGTGAGTCGGCGGCCTACAATGAGCAGTTCTTC. The chain couples TRBV10-1 to TRBJ2-1; no clear D gene. Germline values: CDR1 WNHNN, CDR2 SYGVQD (reference sequence). With 0 bases removed from V and 2 bases from J, the gap between germline ends came to 5 bases. The CDR3 loop spans 14 amino acids.

The chain carries TRBV24-1 and TRBJ2-3; 12 nucleotides line up with TRBD2. After removal of 0 bases from V and 5 bases from J, the junction contained 5 bases not matched to a gene. CDR3 length: 17 residues. Germline-derived CDR1 and CDR2 are KGHDR and SFDVKD. The CDR3 here is CATSDLPSSGGGDTQYF. In DNA, the CDR3 is TGTGCCACCAGTGATTTGCCCTCTAGCGGGGGGGGAGATACGCAGTATTTT.

The chain combines TRBV27 with TRBJ2-6; TRBD2 is a possible D gene (6 bases). Germline CDR1 and CDR2: MNHEY and SMNVEV (reference sequence). The CDR3 covers 15 residues. Trimming took 5 bases from V and 3 from J, leaving 11 bases between them. The CDR3 is CASSPGGSGANVLTF. Written as DNA, the CDR3 is TGTGCCAGCAGTCCCGGGGGAAGTGGGGCCAACGTCCTGACTTTC.

This clone was counted between two and nine times. The CDR3, as DNA: TGTGCCAGCAGCCTTACGACAGGGGGCTACGCTGAAGCTTTCTTT. Its translation is CASSLTTGGYAEAFF. This chain uses TRBV3-1 (or the pseudogene TRBV3-2) with TRBJ1-1, with 10 bases aligning to TRBD1. With 4 bases clipped from V and 6 bases from J, the junction kept 8 bases outside the gene matches. Germline V lookup: CDR1 LGHDT, CDR2 YNNKEL (reference sequence). The CDR3 is made up of 15 amino acids.

This clone occurred once. V gene TRBV18 combines with J gene TRBJ1-2; D possibly corresponds to TRBD1 (5 bases). The CDR3 spans 14 residues. With 8 bases removed from V and 7 bases from J, the gap between germline ends came to 20 bases. Germline V CDR1 and CDR2: KGHSH, LQKENI. Written as DNA, the CDR3 is TGTGCCAGCATTCAGGGAGGAGGGCTACGTGGCTACACCTTC. Protein: CASIQGGGLRGYTF.

This rearrangement joins TRBV9 to TRBJ2-5; D is perhaps TRBD2 (5 bases). Germline V gene lookup returns CDR1 SGDLS and CDR2 YYNGEE. V lost 3 bases to trimming and J lost 5 bases, with 11 bases between them. The CDR3 runs to 13 residues. The CDR3 loop is CASSATRGETQYF. In DNA, the CDR3 is TGTGCCAGCAGCGCCACTAGAGGCGAGACCCAGTACTTC.

The chain links TRBV27 to TRBJ1-2; D uncertain. CDR1 and CDR2 from the germline V gene are MNHEY and SMNVEV (reference sequence). This CDR3 is 13 amino acids long. The V and J ends lost 3 bases and 3 bases respectively, with 8 bases between them. The CDR3 nucleotides are TGTGCCAGCAGTTTGAGTGCGTACTATGGCTACACCTTC. This gives the protein CASSLSAYYGYTF.

The CDR3: CASRNTHTEAFF. CDR3 in DNA: TGTGCCAGCAGAAACACACACACTGAAGCTTTCTTT. The chain has TRBV2 and TRBJ1-1; D remains unclear. The CDR3 is 12 residues long. The V end was cut by 6 bases, the J end by 3 bases, with 8 bases between. Germline CDR1 reads SNHLY; CDR2 reads FYNNEI.

V is TRBV5-1 and J is TRBJ1-4, with unresolved D. This CDR3 region has 17 residues. The ends were cut back, 0 bases at V and 5 bases at J, with 17 bases in the middle. CDR1 is SGHRS, CDR2 YFSETQ, per germline. CDR3 bases: TGCGCCAGCAGCTTGGGGGTTGGAGGGCCCTCAAATGAAAAACTGTTTTTT. Its protein product is CASSLGVGGPSNEKLFF.

The chain joins TRBV19 to TRBJ1-5, with 9 bases identical to TRBD1. J was trimmed by 5 bases and V by 5 bases; bases with no gene match: 7. Germline V gene data show CDR1 as LNHDA and CDR2 as SQIVND (reference sequence). This CDR3 is 15 amino acids long. Written as DNA, the CDR3 is TGTGCCAGTAGTCCGGGGACAGGGTACGATCAGCCCCAGCATTTT. Translating it yields CASSPGTGYDQPQHF.

The rearrangement uses TRBV7-9 and TRBJ2-7; D unclear. The ends were cut back, 5 bases at V and 4 bases at J, with 9 bases in the middle. Germline V gene sequence: CDR1 SEHNR, CDR2 FQNEAQ (reference sequence). The CDR3 contains 12 residues. The CDR3 bases are TGTGCCAGCAGCACCCAGTCTTACGAGCAGTACTTC. As protein: CASSTQSYEQYF.

As concerns this clone: The identical CDR3 is also encoded by other nucleotide sequences in the sample. The rearrangement joins TRBV5-1 to TRBJ2-5; D remains unclear. The V gene's germline CDR1 is SGHRS and CDR2 YFSETQ. The CDR3 totals 15 residues. Trimming removed 0 bases at V and 1 base at J, with 10 bases between. The CDR3 loop is CASSLGLAVQETQYF. CDR3 sequence (DNA): TGCGCCAGCAGCTTGGGTCTGGCGGTCCAAGAGACCCAGTACTTC.

The chain couples TRBV2 to TRBJ2-2; 10 nucleotides match TRBD2. Germline V gene sequence: CDR1 SNHLY, CDR2 FYNNEI. There are 15 residues in the CDR3. V trimming: 6 bases; J trimming: 6 bases; junction bases outside the gene matches: 7. The CDR3 DNA sequence: TGTGCCAGCAGACCGGGACTAGCGCGCTCCGGGGAGCTGTTTTTT. This encodes CASRPGLARSGELFF.

The genes are TRBV27 and TRBJ1-5; D ambiguous. The CDR3 is made up of 15 amino acids. The ends were cut back, 3 bases at V and 4 bases at J, with 13 bases in the middle. Germline V lookup: CDR1 MNHEY, CDR2 SMNVEV (reference sequence). The CDR3 loop is CASSFRGVRNQPQHF. The DNA for the CDR3 is TGTGCCAGCAGTTTTCGCGGGGTTCGTAATCAGCCCCAGCATTTT.

The chain employs TRBV30 and TRBJ1-2, with TRBD1 as a possible D gene (5 bases). Germline V gives CDR1 GTSNPN, CDR2 SVGIG (reference sequence). The germline V and J ends were trimmed by 5 bases and 8 bases, with 18 bases remaining between them. The CDR3 sequence is 13 residues long. The CDR3 region is CAWEPGLGVGYTF. The DNA for the CDR3 is TGTGCCTGGGAGCCGGGACTGGGGGTGGGCTACACCTTC.

V gene TRBV6-5 combines with J gene TRBJ1-2, with D unclear. The V end lost 6 bases, the J end lost 0 bases, and 8 bases lay between the germline ends. Germline V CDR1 and CDR2: MNHEY, SVGAGI. The CDR3 consists of 13 residues. CDR3 residues: CASRTGTNYGYTF. CDR3 coding DNA: TGTGCCAGCAGGACGGGTACTAACTATGGCTACACCTTC.

The chain combines TRBV5-1 with TRBJ1-1; 9 nucleotides agree with TRBD1. Trimming at V came to 2 bases and at J to 6 bases, leaving 5 bases not matched to a gene. The V gene's germline CDR1 is SGHRS and CDR2 YFSETQ. This CDR3 region has 14 residues. CDR3 amino acids: CASSFQRTGAEAFF. For the CDR3, the DNA is TGCGCCAGCAGCTTTCAGAGGACAGGGGCTGAAGCTTTCTTT.

This clone was recorded a few times. The rearrangement links TRBV18 to TRBJ1-1; the D gene is possibly TRBD1 (5 bases). Germline CDR1 KGHSH, CDR2 LQKENI. The CDR3 spans 15 residues. V was clipped by 3 bases and J by 4 bases, with 15 bases between them. The CDR3 DNA reads TGTGCCAGCTCACCGGGTGGGGCCGTGGGCACTGAAGCTTTCTTT. Its protein product is CASSPGGAVGTEAFF.

This clone was detected once. The V and J genes are TRBV7-6 and TRBJ1-5; D remains unclear. Trimming took 3 bases from V and 5 from J, leaving 5 bases between them. The CDR3 sequence is 12 residues long. CDR1 is SGHVS, CDR2 FNYEAQ, per germline. The CDR3 sequence is CASSFPDQPQHF. The CDR3 DNA follows: TGTGCCAGCAGCTTCCCTGATCAGCCCCAGCATTTT.

This chain uses TRBV3-1 (or the pseudogene TRBV3-2) with TRBJ1-6; 7 bases are a match to TRBD1. The CDR3 is 11 amino acids. CDR1 is LGHDT, CDR2 YNNKEL, per germline (reference sequence). CDR3 loop: CATGANSPLHF. The DNA for the CDR3 is TGTGCAACAGGGGCGAATTCACCCCTCCACTTT.

The V gene is TRBV7-9, the J gene TRBJ1-2; 7 bases are shared with TRBD1. CDR1 is SEHNR and CDR2 is FQNEAQ in the germline V gene (reference sequence). The CDR3 spans 16 residues. Germline trimming cut 5 bases from V and 2 bases from J; bases unmatched to any gene: 11. The CDR3 nucleotides read TGTGCCAGCAGCCTTTTGGGACAGCCTGACAACTATGGCTACACCTTC. This translates into CASSLLGQPDNYGYTF.

The genes are TRBV2 and TRBJ1-2, with a tentative D call TRBD1 (6 bases). With 3 bases removed from V and 8 bases from J, the gap between germline ends came to 16 bases. Germline V lookup: CDR1 SNHLY, CDR2 FYNNEI. This CDR3 comprises 14 residues. CDR3 nucleotides: TGTGCCAGCAGTGAGTCACAGCTTGACAGGGGCTACACCTTC. This translates into CASSESQLDRGYTF.